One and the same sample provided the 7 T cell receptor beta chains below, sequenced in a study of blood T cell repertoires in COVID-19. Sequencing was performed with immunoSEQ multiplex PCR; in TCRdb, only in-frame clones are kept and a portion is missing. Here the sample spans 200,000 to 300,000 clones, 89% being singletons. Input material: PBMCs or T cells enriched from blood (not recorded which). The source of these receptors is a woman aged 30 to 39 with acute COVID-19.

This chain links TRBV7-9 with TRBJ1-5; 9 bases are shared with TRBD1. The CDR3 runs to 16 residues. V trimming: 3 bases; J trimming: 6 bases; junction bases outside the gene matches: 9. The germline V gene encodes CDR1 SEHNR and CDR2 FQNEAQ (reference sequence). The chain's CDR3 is CASSFSTGGVSQPQHF. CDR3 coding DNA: TGTGCCAGCAGCTTTTCAACAGGGGGCGTCAGTCAGCCCCAGCATTTT.

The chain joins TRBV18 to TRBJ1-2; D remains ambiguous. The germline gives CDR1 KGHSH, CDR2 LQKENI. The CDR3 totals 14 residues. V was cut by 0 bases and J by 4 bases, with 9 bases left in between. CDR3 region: CASSPPGEAYGYTF. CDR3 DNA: TGTGCCAGCTCACCACCCGGGGAGGCCTATGGCTACACCTTC. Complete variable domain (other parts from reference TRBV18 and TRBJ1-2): NAGVMQNPRHLVRRRGQEARLRCSPMKGHSHVYWYRQLPEEGLKFMVYLQKENIIDESGMPKERFSAEFPKEGPSILRIQQVVRGDSAAYFCASSPPGEAYGYTFGSGTRLTVV.

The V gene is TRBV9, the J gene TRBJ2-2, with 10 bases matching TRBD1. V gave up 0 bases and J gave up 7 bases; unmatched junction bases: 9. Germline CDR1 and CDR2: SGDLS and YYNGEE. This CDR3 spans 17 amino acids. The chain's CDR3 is CASSVVVTGGRDGELFF. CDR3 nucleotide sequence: TGTGCCAGCAGCGTAGTAGTGACAGGGGGCAGGGACGGGGAGCTGTTTTTT.

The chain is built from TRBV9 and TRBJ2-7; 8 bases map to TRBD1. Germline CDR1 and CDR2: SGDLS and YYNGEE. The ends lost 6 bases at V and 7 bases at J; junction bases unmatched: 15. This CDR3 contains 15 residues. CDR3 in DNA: TGTGCCAGCAATGGTAACGACAGGGGCGAAAGTGAGCAGTACTTC. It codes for CASNGNDRGESEQYF. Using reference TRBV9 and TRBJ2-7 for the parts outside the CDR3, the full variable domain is DSGVTQTPKHLITATGQRVTLRCSPRSGDLSVYWYQQSLDQGLQFLIQYYNGEERAKGNILERFSAQQFPDLHSELNLSSLELGDSALYFCASNGNDRGESEQYFGPGTRLTVT.

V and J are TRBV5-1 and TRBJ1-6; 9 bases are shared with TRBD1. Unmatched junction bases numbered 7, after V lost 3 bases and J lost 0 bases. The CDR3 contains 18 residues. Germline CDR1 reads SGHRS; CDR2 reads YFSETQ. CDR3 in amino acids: CASSSGQGLSSYNSPLHF. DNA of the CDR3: TGCGCCAGCAGCTCGGGACAGGGACTTAGCTCCTATAATTCACCCCTCCACTTT.

DNA for the CDR3: TGTGCCAGCAGTGGATGGCTCCAAGAGACCCAGTACTTC. It specifies CASSGWLQETQYF. The V and J genes are TRBV2 and TRBJ2-5; no clear D. The germline V gene encodes CDR1 SNHLY and CDR2 FYNNEI. CDR3 length equals 13 residues. V lost 4 bases and J 1 base, leaving 7 bases between the germline ends.

The CDR3 nucleotides read TGTGCCAGCAGTGCGACATACGTGAACACTGAAGCTTTCTTT. Translation: CASSATYVNTEAFF. This chain joins TRBV2 and TRBJ1-1; no clear D. Looked up from germline, CDR1 is SNHLY and CDR2 is FYNNEI. There are 14 residues in the CDR3. Between the trimmed V and J ends, which lost 4 bases and 0 bases, there was a span of 9 bases.